The 7 T cell receptor beta chains reported below all come from one sample, sequenced in a study of OX40 agonist ivuxolimab in advanced cancers. The data were produced by immunoSEQ multiplex PCR, yet TCRdb's version contains in-frame clones alone and is incomplete. The sample holds about 49,000 clones, 84% seen once. The sequences come from CD4+ or CD8+ T cells sorted from blood, collected in a trial of the OX40 agonist ivuxolimab. These receptors were collected from an adult with an advanced solid tumor such as melanoma, head and neck, liver or kidney cancer.

The chain links TRBV7-9 to TRBJ1-5, with 11 bases matching TRBD1. The trim removed 1 base at V and 8 bases at J, leaving 10 bases unmatched. CDR3 length equals 17 residues. Looked up from germline, CDR1 is SEHNR and CDR2 is FQNEAQ (reference sequence). The CDR3 nucleotides are TGTGCCAGCAGCTTAGGGACAGGGGGCTCTCAGACGGAGCCCCAGCATTTT. It translates to CASSLGTGGSQTEPQHF.

This clone has a handful of counts. The CDR3 DNA sequence: TGTGCCAGCGCGGGTCGACTTAACACTGAAGCTTTCTTT. It translates to CASAGRLNTEAFF. The chain couples TRBV6-5 to TRBJ1-1, with unresolved D. V lost 8 bases and J lost 2, with 12 bases in between. This CDR3 is 13 amino acids long. Per germline, CDR1 MNHEY and CDR2 SVGAGI.

The V gene is TRBV7-2, the J gene TRBJ2-2, with 9 nucleotides matching TRBD1. The CDR3 sequence is 13 residues long. Germline values: CDR1 SGHTA, CDR2 FQGNSA. V lost 11 bases and J lost 6; bases outside the gene matches: 7. CDR3 residues: CASGDRASGELFF. Here the CDR3 DNA reads TGTGCCTCTGGGGACAGGGCTTCCGGGGAGCTGTTTTTT.

This chain links TRBV30 with TRBJ1-5, with no clear D. This CDR3 spans 14 amino acids. Trimming removed 0 bases from V and 9 bases from J, with 15 bases in between. Germline assignment: CDR1 GTSNPN and CDR2 SVGIG (reference sequence). CDR3 region: CAWSVGGLDRPQHF. CDR3 in DNA: TGTGCCTGGAGTGTAGGAGGGCTCGATCGGCCCCAGCATTTT.

This clone was seen once. This chain joins TRBV19 and TRBJ2-7, with D perhaps TRBD1 (6 bases). In germline, CDR1 is LNHDA, CDR2 SQIVND (reference sequence). The CDR3 loop spans 14 amino acids. V was pared by 4 bases and J by 3 bases, with 13 bases between. CDR3: CASSSWTESYEQYF. CDR3 sequence (DNA): TGTGCCAGTAGTAGCTGGACAGAGAGCTACGAGCAGTACTTC. The full variable domain, in which reference TRBV19 and TRBJ2-7 provide the parts outside the CDR3, is DGGITQSPKYLFRKEGQNVTLSCEQNLNHDAMYWYRQDPGQGLRLIYYSQIVNDFQKGDIAEGYSVSREKKESFPLTVTSAQKNPTAFYLCASSSWTESYEQYFGPGTRLTVT.

J is TRBJ2-7 and V is TRBV28; the D call may be TRBD1 or TRBD2 (5 bases each). Trimming cost V 6 bases and J 6 bases, with 21 bases left between them. This CDR3 is built from 15 residues. Germline V lookup: CDR1 MDHEN, CDR2 SYDVKM. CDR3 in DNA: TGTGCCAGCAGGCGCGGACTGGGGCCGCCGAGCGAGCAGTACTTC. Translation: CASRRGLGPPSEQYF.

The CDR3 protein is CGTGVEQYF. CDR3 nucleotide sequence: TGTGGTACAGGGGTCGAGCAGTACTTC. The chain uses TRBV6-5 and TRBJ2-7; TRBD1 matches 7 bases. In germline, CDR1 is MNHEY, CDR2 SVGAGI. This CDR3 has 9 residues.